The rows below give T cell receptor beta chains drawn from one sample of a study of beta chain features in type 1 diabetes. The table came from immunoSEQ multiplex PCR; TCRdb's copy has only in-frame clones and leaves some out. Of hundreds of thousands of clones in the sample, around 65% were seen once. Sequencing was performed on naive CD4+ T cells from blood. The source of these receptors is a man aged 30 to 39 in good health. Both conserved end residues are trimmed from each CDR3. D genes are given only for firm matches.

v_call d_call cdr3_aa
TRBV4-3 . ASSLNNIQY
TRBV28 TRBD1 ASRQGQSEAF
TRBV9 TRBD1 ASSPRQGGETQY
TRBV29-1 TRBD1 SVDRISGQKNIQY
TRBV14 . ASSQGTYSYEQY
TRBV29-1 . SVEWLGSNTGELF
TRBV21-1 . ASSPRTGPKNIQY
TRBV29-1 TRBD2 SVTAGTSGSVNEQY
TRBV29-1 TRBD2 SVTGGARSYNEQF
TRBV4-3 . ASSVDSGPYNEQF
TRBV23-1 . ASTTPPLH
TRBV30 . AWSGTAAPYNEQF
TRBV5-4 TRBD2 ASSSGTEETQY
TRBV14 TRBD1 ASSRLTGTAYEQY
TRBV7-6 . ASSLLSSSDTQY
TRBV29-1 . SVVSGGEETQY
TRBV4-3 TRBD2 ASSQGGSGKAPNEQF
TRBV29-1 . SVVQGIGQPQH
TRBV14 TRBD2 ASSQEMMVAGFNEQF
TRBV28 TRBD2 ASSLNPSGRRETQY
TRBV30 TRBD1 AWSTGQGDEKLF
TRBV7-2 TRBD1 ASLTGSTDTQY
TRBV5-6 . ASSLASATSQY
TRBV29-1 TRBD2 SLAAGGGHEQF
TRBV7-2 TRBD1 ASSPQPGQGVEQY
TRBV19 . ASSIRETQY
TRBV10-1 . ASSDEEYQETQY
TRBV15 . ATSRAKTRLVQSSYEQY